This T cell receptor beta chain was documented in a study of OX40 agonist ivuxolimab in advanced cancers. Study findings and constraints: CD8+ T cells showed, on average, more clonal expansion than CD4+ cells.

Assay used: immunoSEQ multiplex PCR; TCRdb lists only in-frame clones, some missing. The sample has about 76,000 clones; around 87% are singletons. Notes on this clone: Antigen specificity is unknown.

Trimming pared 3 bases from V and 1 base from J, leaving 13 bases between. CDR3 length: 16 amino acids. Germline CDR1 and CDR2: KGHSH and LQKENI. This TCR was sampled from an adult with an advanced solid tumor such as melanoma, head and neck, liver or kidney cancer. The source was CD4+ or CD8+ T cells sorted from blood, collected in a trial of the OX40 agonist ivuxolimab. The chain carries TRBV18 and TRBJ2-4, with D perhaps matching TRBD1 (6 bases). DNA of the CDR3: TGTGCCAGCTCACCGGCAGGGGTCATGGCCAAAAACATTCAGTACTTC. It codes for CASSPAGVMAKNIQYF.